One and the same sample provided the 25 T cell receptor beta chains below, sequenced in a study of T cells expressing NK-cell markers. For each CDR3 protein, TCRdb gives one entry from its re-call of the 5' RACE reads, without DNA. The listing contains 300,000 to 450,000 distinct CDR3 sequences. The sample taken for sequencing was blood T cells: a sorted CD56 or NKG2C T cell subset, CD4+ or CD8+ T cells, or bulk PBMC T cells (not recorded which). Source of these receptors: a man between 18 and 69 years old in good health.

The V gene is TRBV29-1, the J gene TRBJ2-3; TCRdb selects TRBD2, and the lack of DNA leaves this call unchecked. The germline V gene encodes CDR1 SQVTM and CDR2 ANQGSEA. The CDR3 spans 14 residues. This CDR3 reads CSVVGLRAADTQYF.

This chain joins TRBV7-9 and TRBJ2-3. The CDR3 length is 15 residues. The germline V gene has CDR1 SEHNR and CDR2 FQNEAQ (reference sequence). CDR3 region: CASSLGRGWTDTQYF.

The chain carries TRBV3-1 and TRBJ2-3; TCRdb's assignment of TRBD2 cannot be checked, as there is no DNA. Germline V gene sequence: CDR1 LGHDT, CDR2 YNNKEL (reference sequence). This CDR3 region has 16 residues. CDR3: CASSQARGGRADTQYF.

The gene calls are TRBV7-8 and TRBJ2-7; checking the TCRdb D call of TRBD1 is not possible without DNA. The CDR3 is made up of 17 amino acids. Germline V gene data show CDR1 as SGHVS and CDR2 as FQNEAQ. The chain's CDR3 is CASSLVPGQGTVYEQYF.

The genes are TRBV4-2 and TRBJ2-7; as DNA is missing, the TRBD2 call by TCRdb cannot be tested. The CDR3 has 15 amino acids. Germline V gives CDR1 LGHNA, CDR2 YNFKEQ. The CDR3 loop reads CASRKGTSGTYEQYF.

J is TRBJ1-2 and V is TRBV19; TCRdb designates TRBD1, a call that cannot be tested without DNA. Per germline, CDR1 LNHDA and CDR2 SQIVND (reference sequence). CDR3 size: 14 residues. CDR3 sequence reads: CASTEGGGNYGYTF.

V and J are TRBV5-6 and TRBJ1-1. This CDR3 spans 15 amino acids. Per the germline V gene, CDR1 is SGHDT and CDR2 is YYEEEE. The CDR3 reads CASSPPDFMNTEAFF.

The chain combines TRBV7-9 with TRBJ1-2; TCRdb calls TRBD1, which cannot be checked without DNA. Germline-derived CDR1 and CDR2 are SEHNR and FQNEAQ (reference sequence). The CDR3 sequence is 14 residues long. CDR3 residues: CASSPGRQNYGYTF.

The CDR3 protein is CASSRTGYVGTEAFF. The gene calls are TRBV12-3 or TRBV12-4 and TRBJ1-1; TCRdb names TRBD1, which stays unverified in the absence of DNA. The CDR3 length is 15 residues.

The CDR3 region is CASSLGLGASGNTIYF. V gene TRBV6-5 combines with J gene TRBJ1-3. Germline assignment: CDR1 MNHEY and CDR2 SVGAGI. The CDR3 consists of 16 residues.

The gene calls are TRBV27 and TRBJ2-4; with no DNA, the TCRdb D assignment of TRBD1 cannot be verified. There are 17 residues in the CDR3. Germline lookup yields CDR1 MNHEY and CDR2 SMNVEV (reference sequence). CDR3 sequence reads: CASSPMGARGAKNIQYF.

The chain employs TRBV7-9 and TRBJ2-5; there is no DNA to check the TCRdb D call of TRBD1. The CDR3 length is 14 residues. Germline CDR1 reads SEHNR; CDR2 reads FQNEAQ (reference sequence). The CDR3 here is CASSLGQSVETQYF.

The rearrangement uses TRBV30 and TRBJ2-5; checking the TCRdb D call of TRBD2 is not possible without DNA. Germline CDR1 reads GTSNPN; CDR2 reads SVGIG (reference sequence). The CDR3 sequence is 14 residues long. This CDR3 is CAWRGGAAQETQYF. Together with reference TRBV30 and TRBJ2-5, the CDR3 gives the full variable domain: SQTIHQWPATLVQPVGSPLSLECTVEGTSNPNLYWYRQAAGRGLQLLFYSVGIGQISSEVPQNLSASRPQDRQFILSSKKLLLSDSGFYLCAWRGGAAQETQYFGPGTRLLVL.

CDR3 sequence: CASERAGAGDTQYF. V is TRBV2 and J is TRBJ2-3; TCRdb names TRBD1, which stays unverified in the absence of DNA. Germline V gene sequence: CDR1 SNHLY, CDR2 FYNNEI. The CDR3 has 14 residues.

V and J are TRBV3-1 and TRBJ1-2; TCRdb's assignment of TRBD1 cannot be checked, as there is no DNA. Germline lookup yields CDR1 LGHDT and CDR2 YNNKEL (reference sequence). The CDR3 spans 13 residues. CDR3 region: CASSRTEIYGYTF. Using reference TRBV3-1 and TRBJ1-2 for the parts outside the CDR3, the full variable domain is DTAVSQTPKYLVTQMGNDKSIKCEQNLGHDTMYWYKQDSKKFLKIMFSYNNKELIINETVPNRFSPKSPDKAHLNLHINSLELGDSAVYFCASSRTEIYGYTFGSGTRLTVV.

CDR3 amino acids: CASSAAGGGEQFF. The genes are TRBV7-9 and TRBJ2-1; TCRdb outputs TRBD1, but without DNA this stays unchecked. Per the germline V gene, CDR1 is SEHNR and CDR2 is FQNEAQ (reference sequence). The CDR3 has 13 residues. The full variable domain, with the rest looked up from reference TRBV7-9 and TRBJ2-1, is DTGVSQNPRHKITKRGQNVTFRCDPISEHNRLYWYRQTLGQGPEFLTYFQNEAQLEKSRLLSDRFSAERPKGSFSTLEIQRTEQGDSAMYLCASSAAGGGEQFFGPGTRLTVL.

The chain's CDR3 is CASSHHPGTGGDEQYF. This sequence joins TRBV3-1 and TRBJ2-7; the D call of TRBD1 rests on TCRdb alone, since no DNA is present to check it. CDR1 and CDR2 from the germline V gene are LGHDT and YNNKEL (reference sequence). The CDR3 is 16 residues long.

This CDR3 is CASRPQGDTEAFF. This chain uses TRBV7-6 with TRBJ1-1; TCRdb's D call, TRBD1, is unchecked because there is no DNA. The CDR3 spans 13 residues. Looked up from germline, CDR1 is SGHVS and CDR2 is FNYEAQ.

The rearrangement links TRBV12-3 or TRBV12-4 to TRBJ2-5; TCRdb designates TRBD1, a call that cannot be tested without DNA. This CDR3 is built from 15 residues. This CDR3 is CASSEGQGARETQYF.

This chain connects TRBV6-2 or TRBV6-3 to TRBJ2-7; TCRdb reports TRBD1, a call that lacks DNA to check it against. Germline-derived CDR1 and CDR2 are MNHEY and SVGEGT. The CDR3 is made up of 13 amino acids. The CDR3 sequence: CASRRDRVYEQYF.

The CDR3: CASSYRARAGETQYF. V gene TRBV3-1 combines with J gene TRBJ2-5; no DNA is available, so the TRBD1 call from TCRdb remains unchecked. The CDR3 has 15 residues. CDR1 and CDR2 (germline): LGHDT, YNNKEL (reference sequence).

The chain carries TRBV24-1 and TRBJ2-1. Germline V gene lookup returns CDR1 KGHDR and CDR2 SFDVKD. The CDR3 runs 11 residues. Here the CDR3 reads CATASYNEQFF.

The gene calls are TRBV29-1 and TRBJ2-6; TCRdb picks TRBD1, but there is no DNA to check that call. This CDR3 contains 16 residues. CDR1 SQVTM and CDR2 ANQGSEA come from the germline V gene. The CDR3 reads CSVEPYGTSGANVLTF.

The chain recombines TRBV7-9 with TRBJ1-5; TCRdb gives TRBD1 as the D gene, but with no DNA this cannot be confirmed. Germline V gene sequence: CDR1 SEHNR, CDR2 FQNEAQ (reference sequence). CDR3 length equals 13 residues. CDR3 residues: CASAGQGSQPQHF.

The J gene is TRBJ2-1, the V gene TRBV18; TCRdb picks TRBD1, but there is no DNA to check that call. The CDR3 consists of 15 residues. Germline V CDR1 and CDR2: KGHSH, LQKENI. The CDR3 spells CASSRGQGSFNEQFF.